One sample yielded the 21 T cell receptor beta chains listed below, sequenced in a study of shared clonotypes between healthy human individuals. Sequencing used immunoSEQ multiplex PCR; TCRdb keeps in-frame clones, though not all of them. The table records roughly 1.5 million clones, about 98% of them present only once. Sequenced input: naive CD4+ T cells sorted from blood. Subset denoted: CD45RA+ positively selected. Source of these receptors: a man aged 30 to 39 in good health.

The chain carries TRBV7-6 and TRBJ2-1; 7 nucleotides align to TRBD2. The V gene's germline CDR1 is SGHVS and CDR2 FNYEAQ. With V trimmed by 8 bases and J by 8 bases, 12 bases remained unmatched. This CDR3 spans 14 amino acids. The CDR3 reads CASQRSGVIDEQFF. CDR3 bases: TGTGCCAGCCAGCGGAGCGGGGTAATTGATGAGCAGTTCTTC. Variable domain in full (rest from reference TRBV7-6 and TRBJ2-1): GAGVSQSPRYKVTKRGQDVALRCDPISGHVSLYWYRQALGQGPEFLTYFNYEAQQDKSGLPNDRFSAERPEGSISTLTIQRTEQRDSAMYRCASQRSGVIDEQFFGPGTRLTVL.

CDR3 in amino acids: CAISAQVGNQPQHF. CDR3 sequence (DNA): TGTGCCATCAGTGCCCAGGTAGGCAATCAGCCCCAGCATTTT. V usage is TRBV10-3 and J usage is TRBJ1-5; D ambiguous. The CDR3 spans 14 residues. Deletions cut 4 bases from V and 2 bases from J, with 9 bases between. Germline values: CDR1 ENHRY, CDR2 SYGVKD.

The V gene is TRBV14, the J gene TRBJ1-2, with 8 bases that match TRBD1. Per germline, CDR1 SGHDN and CDR2 FVKESK. The CDR3 contains 15 residues. V was pared by 3 bases and J by 3 bases, with 6 bases of the junction left unmatched. In DNA form, the CDR3 reads TGTGCCAGCAGCCATGCCGGGACAGGCTACTATGGCTACACCTTC. Protein sequence: CASSHAGTGYYGYTF.

The rearrangement joins TRBV30 to TRBJ2-1; 9 bases map to TRBD2. CDR1 GTSNPN and CDR2 SVGIG come from the germline V gene (reference sequence). J gave up 4 bases and V 1 base, and 5 bases lay outside the gene matches. There are 15 residues in the CDR3. CDR3 region: CAWSAQAGGYNEQFF. The CDR3 nucleotides read TGTGCCTGGAGTGCCCAAGCGGGGGGATACAATGAGCAGTTCTTC.

The chain uses TRBV7-3 and TRBJ1-3, with TRBD1 identical over 8 bases. The CDR3 is 15 residues long. Germline V gene lookup returns CDR1 SGHTA and CDR2 FQGTGA. V was pared by 5 bases and J by 4 bases, with 7 bases of the junction left unmatched. CDR3 in DNA: TGTGCCAGCAGCCTTACAGGGGGTCGGGGAAACACCATATATTTT. Translating it yields CASSLTGGRGNTIYF.

As concerns this clone: In the same sample, other DNA sequences code for this CDR3. The chain joins TRBV6-1 to TRBJ1-2; D gene unclear. Per the germline V gene, CDR1 is MNHNS and CDR2 is SASEGT. This CDR3 is built from 11 residues. V lost 3 bases to trimming and J lost 4 bases, with 3 bases between them. CDR3 nucleotide sequence: TGTGCCAGCAGTGACCTCTATGGCTACACCTTC. This translates into CASSDLYGYTF.

The rearrangement joins TRBV5-1 to TRBJ1-3, with D possibly TRBD1 on 6 matching bases. CDR3 size: 16 residues. Germline CDR1 and CDR2: SGHRS and YFSETQ. Trimming left V 0 bases short and J 3 bases short, with 13 bases between. The CDR3 nucleotides are TGCGCCAGCAGCTTGGCCCCGGGGGCGGTTGGAAACACCATATATTTT. Protein sequence: CASSLAPGAVGNTIYF.

This clone was seen a single time. The V and J genes are TRBV7-9 and TRBJ2-2; D call uncertain. The germline V and J ends were trimmed by 4 bases and 7 bases, with 13 bases remaining between them. The CDR3 sequence is 14 residues long. Germline V gene lookup returns CDR1 SEHNR and CDR2 FQNEAQ (reference sequence). The CDR3 DNA reads TGTGCCAGCAGCTCGCTTTACAGCCACGGGGAGCTGTTTTTT. It translates to CASSSLYSHGELFF.

The V gene is TRBV28, the J gene TRBJ2-5; TRBD2 matches at 10 bases. The CDR3 sequence is 15 residues long. Germline V gene data show CDR1 as MDHEN and CDR2 as SYDVKM. V gave up 5 bases and J gave up 4 bases; unmatched junction bases: 7. CDR3 bases: TGTGCCAGCAGTAGAGCTAGCGGGAGCGGAGAGACCCAGTACTTC. Translated: CASSRASGSGETQYF.

The chain uses TRBV14 and TRBJ2-1, with unresolved D. This CDR3 comprises 15 residues. Germline-derived CDR1 and CDR2 are SGHDN and FVKESK. Between the trimmed V and J ends, which lost 3 bases and 9 bases, there was a span of 18 bases. CDR3: CASSQALGLAAEQFF. CDR3 in DNA: TGTGCCAGCAGCCAGGCCCTGGGGTTGGCGGCTGAGCAGTTCTTC.

The V and J genes are TRBV5-4 and TRBJ2-2, with TRBD1 matching 8 bases. This CDR3 region has 17 residues. V was pared by 4 bases and J by 6 bases, with 14 bases of the junction left unmatched. Germline V CDR1 and CDR2: SGHNT, YYREEE (reference sequence). CDR3 nucleotides: TGTGCCAGCAGCCATCCTCGTCCGGGACAGGATCCCGGGGAGCTGTTTTTT. Translation: CASSHPRPGQDPGELFF. The full variable domain, with the rest looked up from reference TRBV5-4 and TRBJ2-2, is ETGVTQSPTHLIKTRGQQVTLRCSSQSGHNTVSWYQQALGQGPQFIFQYYREEENGRGNFPPRFSGLQFPNYSSELNVNALELDDSALYLCASSHPRPGQDPGELFFGEGSRLTVL.

This chain uses TRBV28 with TRBJ2-2, with a possible D match to TRBD2 (6 bases). Germline values: CDR1 MDHEN, CDR2 SYDVKM. With 5 bases removed from V and 5 bases from J, the gap between germline ends came to 15 bases. The CDR3 extends over 15 amino acids. The CDR3 is CASSRDFPRTGELFF. The CDR3 DNA follows: TGTGCCAGCAGTCGGGACTTTCCACGAACCGGGGAGCTGTTTTTT.

The rearrangement uses TRBV14 and TRBJ2-7; no reliable D call. CDR1 and CDR2 from the germline V gene are SGHDN and FVKESK. The length of the CDR3 is 17 residues. Trimming shortened V by 5 bases and J by 0 bases, and 20 bases separated the two germline ends. In nucleotides, the CDR3 is TGTGCCAGCAGCGATATCGCCGGTAAACAAAGCTCCTACGAGCAGTACTTC. As protein: CASSDIAGKQSSYEQYF. Full variable domain (outside the CDR3, taken from reference TRBV14 and TRBJ2-7): EAGVTQFPSHSVIEKGQTVTLRCDPISGHDNLYWYRRVMGKEIKFLLHFVKESKQDESGMPNNRFLAERTGGTYSTLKVQPAELEDSGVYFCASSDIAGKQSSYEQYFGPGTRLTVT.

The chain has TRBV9 and TRBJ2-1; 10 bases map to TRBD2. Germline V gene sequence: CDR1 SGDLS, CDR2 YYNGEE. This CDR3 is 15 amino acids long. V shed 0 bases, J shed 9 bases, and the junction held 6 bases outside the gene matches. The CDR3 DNA sequence: TGTGCCAGCAGCGTAGGGACTAGCGGCATTGGTGAGCAGTTCTTC. It specifies CASSVGTSGIGEQFF.

Note on this clone: Relative to the germline gene, one junction end is altered; a read error may explain this. This chain uses TRBV5-1 with TRBJ2-3; D might be TRBD1 or TRBD2, each matching 5 bases. The CDR3 spans 15 residues. Per the germline V gene, CDR1 is SGHRS and CDR2 is YFSETQ. CDR3 nucleotide sequence: TGCGCCAGCAACGAACCAGGGACCGGCACGGATACGCAGTATTTT. It yields the protein CASNEPGTGTDTQYF.

The V call is TRBV27, the J call TRBJ2-1; 10 nucleotides align to TRBD2. Germline values: CDR1 MNHEY, CDR2 SMNVEV (reference sequence). This CDR3 is built from 15 residues. V was pared by 4 bases and J by 8 bases, with 8 bases of the junction left unmatched. CDR3 coding DNA: TGTGCCAGCAGTTCGGTGGCTAGCGGGAGCGATGAGCAGTTCTTC. Residues: CASSSVASGSDEQFF.

The chain couples TRBV5-4 to TRBJ2-3; tentative D call: TRBD2 (5 bases). This CDR3 is built from 13 residues. Germline V gene data show CDR1 as SGHNT and CDR2 as YYREEE (reference sequence). V shed 3 bases and J shed 4 bases, with 9 bases lying between them. CDR3 DNA: TGTGCCAGCAGCTCAACTAGTTCAGATACGCAGTATTTT. It specifies CASSSTSSDTQYF. The variable domain in full, with the rest retrieved from reference TRBV5-4 and TRBJ2-3, is ETGVTQSPTHLIKTRGQQVTLRCSSQSGHNTVSWYQQALGQGPQFIFQYYREEENGRGNFPPRFSGLQFPNYSSELNVNALELDDSALYLCASSSTSSDTQYFGPGTRLTVL.

This clone was found once. The chain joins TRBV5-4 to TRBJ2-1, with 15 nucleotides matching TRBD2. Germline loops: CDR1 SGHNT, CDR2 YYREEE (reference sequence). V shed 4 bases, J shed 9 bases, and the junction held 20 bases outside the gene matches. The CDR3 totals 20 residues. This chain's CDR3 is CASSLPNGLAGGPGAVEQFF. CDR3 DNA sequence: TGTGCCAGCAGCCTCCCAAACGGACTAGCGGGAGGGCCGGGAGCAGTTGAGCAGTTCTTC.

The chain recombines TRBV7-9 with TRBJ2-1; D assignment may be TRBD1 or TRBD2 (5 bases each). Trimming took off 6 bases at V and 0 bases at J, with 6 bases between the two ends. CDR1 and CDR2 from the germline V gene are SEHNR and FQNEAQ (reference sequence). CDR3 length equals 13 residues. CDR3 loop: CASSGGSYNEQFF. The CDR3 DNA is TGTGCCAGCAGTGGGGGCTCCTACAATGAGCAGTTCTTC.

The chain employs TRBV11-2 and TRBJ2-3; TRBD2 aligns across 8 bases. The length of the CDR3 is 16 residues. V shed 2 bases and J 3 bases; nucleotides not matched to a gene: 7. CDR1 and CDR2 from the germline V gene are SGHAT and FQNNGV. The CDR3 DNA sequence: TGTGCCAGCAGCTTATGGGTAGCGGGGAATACAGATACGCAGTATTTT. It is translated as CASSLWVAGNTDTQYF.

The CDR3 here is CASSSTSGRAGHEQYF. The CDR3 DNA sequence: TGCGCCAGCAGCTCGACTAGCGGGAGGGCCGGGCACGAGCAGTACTTC. This chain uses TRBV5-1 with TRBJ2-7, with 14 bases matching TRBD2. The length of the CDR3 is 16 residues. V trimming: 3 bases; J trimming: 5 bases; junction bases outside the gene matches: 7. Germline CDR1 reads SGHRS; CDR2 reads YFSETQ.